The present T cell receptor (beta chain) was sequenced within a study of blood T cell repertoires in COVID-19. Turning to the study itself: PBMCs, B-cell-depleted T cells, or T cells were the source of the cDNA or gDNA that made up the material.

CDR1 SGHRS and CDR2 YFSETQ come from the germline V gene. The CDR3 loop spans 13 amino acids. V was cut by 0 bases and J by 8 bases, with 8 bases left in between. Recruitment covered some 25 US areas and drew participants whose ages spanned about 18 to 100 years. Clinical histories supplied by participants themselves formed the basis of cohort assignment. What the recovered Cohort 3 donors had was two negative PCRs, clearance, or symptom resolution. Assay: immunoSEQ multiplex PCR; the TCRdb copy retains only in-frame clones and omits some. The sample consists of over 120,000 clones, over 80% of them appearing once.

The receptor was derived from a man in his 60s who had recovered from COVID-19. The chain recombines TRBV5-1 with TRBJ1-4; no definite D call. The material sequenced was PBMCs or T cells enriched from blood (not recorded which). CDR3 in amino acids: CASSLEAREKLFF. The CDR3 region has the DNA TGCGCCAGCAGCTTGGAGGCGAGGGAAAAACTGTTTTTT.